This TCR beta chain emerged from a study of beta chain features in type 1 diabetes. Study context: The number of sorted cells examined across all samples was some 99 million. Overall study results and limits: In the patient group, naive, central memory and Treg TCRB repertoires seemed more alike than in the healthy donor group. Possible PCR preference for shorter templates applied equally to patients and controls. Moderate but significant shortening of TCRB CDR3s was recorded in all four CD4+ subsets from Type 1 diabetes patients.

Sorting with CD45RO/CCR7/CD25/CD127/CD95/CD27 yielded naive, central memory, regulatory and stem-like memory CD4+ cells. Sequenced material consisted of expressed TCRB transcripts (all of the isolated RNA was reverse transcribed). Sequenced by immunoSEQ multiplex PCR; TCRdb stores in-frame clones only, minus some. There are some 700,000 clones in the sample; 13% occur only once, and less than 0.025% lies in the top ten. A few counts support this clone. Its antigen is undetermined. The clonotype was recovered from a man between 18 and 35 years old with type 1 diabetes. Sequencing was carried out using naive CD4+ T cells from blood.

CDR3 amino acids: CSAARRDPGGYTF. DNA for the CDR3: TGCAGCGCTGCGAGGCGGGATCCGGGCGGCTACACCTTC. V gene TRBV29-1 combines with J gene TRBJ1-2; D not resolved. CDR3 length equals 13 residues. The germline V gene encodes CDR1 SQVTM and CDR2 ANQGSEA. Trimming left V 7 bases short and J 8 bases short, with 20 bases between.